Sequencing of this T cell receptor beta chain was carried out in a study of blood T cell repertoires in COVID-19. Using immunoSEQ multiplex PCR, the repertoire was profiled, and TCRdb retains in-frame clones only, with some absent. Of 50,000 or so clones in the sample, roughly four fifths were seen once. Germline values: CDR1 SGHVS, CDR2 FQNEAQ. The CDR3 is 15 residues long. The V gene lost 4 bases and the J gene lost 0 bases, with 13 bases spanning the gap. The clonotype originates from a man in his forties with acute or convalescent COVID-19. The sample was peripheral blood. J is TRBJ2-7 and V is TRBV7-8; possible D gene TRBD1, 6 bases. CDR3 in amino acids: CASSSGASSSYEQYF. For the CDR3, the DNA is TGTGCCAGCAGCTCAGGGGCTAGCAGCTCCTACGAGCAGTACTTC. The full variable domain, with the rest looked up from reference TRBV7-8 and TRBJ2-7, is GAGVSQSPRYKVAKRGQDVALRCDPISGHVSLFWYQQALGQGPEFLTYFQNEAQLDKSGLPSDRFFAERPEGSVSTLKIQRTQQEDSAVYLCASSSGASSSYEQYFGPGTRLTVT.